Each of the 3 T cell receptor beta chains below was sequenced from the same sample in a study of blood T cell repertoires in COVID-19. Sequenced by immunoSEQ multiplex PCR; TCRdb stores in-frame clones only, minus some. The data hold about 370,000 clones, with about 90% observed a single time. The material sequenced was peripheral blood. All receptors come from a man aged 18 to 29 with active or convalescent COVID-19.

This clone was seen once. J is TRBJ1-2 and V is TRBV3-1 (or the pseudogene TRBV3-2), with 8 bases lining up with TRBD1. Trimming took 6 bases from V and 6 from J; bases not matched to a gene: 9. This CDR3 comprises 14 residues. Per the germline V gene, CDR1 is LGHDT and CDR2 is YNNKEL (reference sequence). CDR3 loop: CASRPDRGRNGYTF. The CDR3 DNA reads as TGTGCCAGCAGACCTGACAGGGGAAGGAATGGCTACACCTTC.

The V call is TRBV24-1, the J call TRBJ1-3; tentatively, D is TRBD1 (6 bases). This CDR3 spans 14 amino acids. Germline CDR1 and CDR2: KGHDR and SFDVKD. V lost 5 bases and J lost 1, with 8 bases in between. The CDR3 sequence is CATSATGSGNTIYF. CDR3 coding DNA: TGTGCCACCAGTGCAACAGGGTCTGGAAACACCATATATTTT.

V is TRBV6-2 or TRBV6-3 and J is TRBJ1-6, with TRBD1 identical over 11 bases. The CDR3 sequence is 15 residues long. The J segment lost 9 bases and the V segment lost 2 bases, leaving 3 bases of the junction unmatched. Germline loops: CDR1 MNHEY, CDR2 SVGEGT. The chain's CDR3 is CASSYLGTGGSPLHF. The CDR3 nucleotides read TGTGCCAGCAGTTACCTCGGGACAGGGGGTTCACCCCTCCACTTT.